This T cell receptor (beta chain) was profiled in a study of T cell changes during pregnancy in multiple sclerosis. The trim removed 5 bases at V and 3 bases at J, leaving 4 bases unmatched. Germline CDR1 is SQVTM and CDR2 is ANQGSEA. CDR3 length: 13 residues. The protocol was immunoSEQ multiplex PCR, while the TCRdb copy is restricted to in-frame clones and leaves out a portion. The sample yields over 70,000 clones, 85% to 95% seen once. This clonotype originated in a female donor with multiple sclerosis, enrolled in a pregnancy study. The chain couples TRBV29-1 to TRBJ1-2; 9 positions agree with TRBD1. The sequenced sample was peripheral blood, obtained in the third trimester of pregnancy. The CDR3: CSVRDRVYYGYTF. The CDR3 region has the DNA TGCAGCGTTCGGGACAGGGTCTACTATGGCTACACCTTC. Looking up the rest from reference TRBV29-1 and TRBJ1-2 gives the full variable domain: SAVISQKPSRDICQRGTSLTIQCQVDSQVTMMFWYRQQPGQSLTLIATANQGSEATYESGFVIDKFPISRPNLTFSTLTVSNMSPEDSSIYLCSVRDRVYYGYTFGSGTRLTVV.